This T cell receptor beta chain originates from a study of cytomegalovirus exposure and HLA in healthy donors. PCR was performed using 60 Vbeta and 13 Jbeta primers. TCRdb's copy holds only in-frame clones and misses some; the assay was immunoSEQ multiplex PCR. Of under 200,000 clones in the sample, about 80% were seen once. V shed 5 bases, J shed 7 bases, and the junction held 7 bases outside the gene matches. The CDR3 is 15 residues long. The germline V gene has CDR1 SGHNT and CDR2 YYREEE (reference sequence). Sequenced material: PBMCs. The sequence derives from a man aged 60-69 years in good health and CMV-seronegative. The chain couples TRBV5-4 to TRBJ2-1, with 12 positions matching TRBD2. For the CDR3, the DNA is TGTGCCAGCAGTTCTAGCGGGAGGGCCCAAAATGAGCAGTTCTTC. It specifies CASSSSGRAQNEQFF.